The next 16 T cell receptor beta chains were all read from a single sample in a study of identical twins. MiXCR was run by TCRdb on the 5' RACE reads, yielding one entry per CDR3 protein. The sample holds 310,000 or so distinct CDR3 sequences, over 8.5% seen once. These same records also appear under a second study, on yellow fever vaccine responses in identical twins.

The sequencing sample was made of CD8+ T cells sorted from blood. These receptors were taken from a woman aged 18 to 35 in good health.

V and J are TRBV6-2 or TRBV6-3 and TRBJ1-1, with 7 bases lining up with TRBD1. CDR1 is MNHEY, CDR2 SVGEGT, per germline. V lost 6 bases, J lost 4 bases, and 8 bases stayed unmatched. The CDR3 has 14 residues. The CDR3 protein is CASSDRVIFTEAFF. CDR3 DNA sequence: TGTGCCAGCAGCGACAGGGTTATTTTCACTGAAGCTTTCTTT.

J is TRBJ2-1 and V is TRBV20-1, with TRBD1 matching 7 bases. Germline CDR1 reads DFQATT; CDR2 reads SNEGSKA (reference sequence). The CDR3 contains 15 residues. After removal of 1 base from V and 4 bases from J, the junction contained 7 bases not matched to a gene. CDR3 loop: CSARGSDRVYNEQFF. CDR3 DNA: TGCAGTGCTAGAGGAAGTGACAGGGTATACAATGAGCAGTTCTTC.

V is TRBV10-3 and J is TRBJ2-7; a weak D match, TRBD1 (6 bases). The germline CDR1 and CDR2 sequences are ENHRY and SYGVKD. The V gene lost 3 bases and the J gene lost 3 bases, with 9 bases spanning the gap. The CDR3 has 13 amino acids. The CDR3 DNA reads as TGTGCCATCAGTGACAGGGGACGCTACGAGCAGTACTTC. Residues: CAISDRGRYEQYF.

The chain employs TRBV10-3 and TRBJ2-1, with 8 bases fitting TRBD1. The V gene's germline CDR1 is ENHRY and CDR2 SYGVKD. V shed 3 bases, J shed 1 base, and the junction held 5 bases outside the gene matches. The CDR3 has 16 residues. CDR3 sequence: CAISESDRGSYNEQFF. CDR3 DNA sequence: TGTGCCATCAGTGAATCCGACAGGGGATCCTACAATGAGCAGTTCTTC.

This rearrangement joins TRBV12-5 to TRBJ1-2; a weak D match, TRBD1 (6 bases). The CDR3 extends over 12 amino acids. Germline V gives CDR1 LGHNT, CDR2 FRNRAP. Trimming removed 4 bases at V and 6 bases at J, with 9 bases between. The CDR3 is CASGSDRDGYTF. The DNA of the CDR3 is TGTGCTAGTGGTTCGGACAGAGATGGCTACACCTTC.

The sample holds many counts of this clonotype. This CDR3 is CASSPTGTRSSYEQYF. The CDR3 coding sequence is TGCGCCAGCAGCCCAACCGGGACTAGATCCTCCTACGAGCAGTACTTC. The chain links TRBV4-1 to TRBJ2-7; 8 bases align to TRBD2. The CDR3 has 16 residues. V lost 4 bases to trimming and J lost 0 bases; unmatched junction nucleotides: 8. Germline CDR1 and CDR2: MGHRA and YSYEKL.

J is TRBJ2-3 and V is TRBV24-1; possible D gene TRBD2, 6 bases. This CDR3 region has 14 residues. The V end was cut by 9 bases, the J end by 2 bases, with 14 bases between. The germline gives CDR1 KGHDR, CDR2 SFDVKD. In DNA, the CDR3 is TGTGCCACCCACCCCGGGACTCTCACAGATACGCAGTATTTT. Its translation is CATHPGTLTDTQYF.

This clonotype was observed at least ten times. V usage is TRBV5-1 and J usage is TRBJ1-3, with D unclear. The germline V gene has CDR1 SGHRS and CDR2 YFSETQ. This CDR3 is 16 amino acids long. V lost 0 bases, J lost 4 bases, and 14 bases lay in between. In nucleotides, the CDR3 is TGCGCCAGCAGCTTGGATTACGGGTACGCCGGAAACACCATATATTTT. Translating gives CASSLDYGYAGNTIYF.

The chain employs TRBV27 and TRBJ2-7; D remains ambiguous. The germline V gene has CDR1 MNHEY and CDR2 SMNVEV (reference sequence). This CDR3 is built from 13 residues. With 2 bases removed from V and 5 bases from J, the gap between germline ends came to 10 bases. CDR3 sequence (DNA): TGTGCCAGCAGTTTAAACAGTTTTAACGAGCAGTACTTC. Residues: CASSLNSFNEQYF.

In its sample, this clonotype was seen a few times. This chain uses TRBV6-4 with TRBJ2-3; 10 bases are shared with TRBD2. Germline lookup yields CDR1 MRHNA and CDR2 SNTAGT. After removal of 0 bases from V and 5 bases from J, the junction contained 5 bases not matched to a gene. This CDR3 is 16 amino acids long. The CDR3 reads CASSDSAGGHIDTQYF. The CDR3 region has the DNA TGTGCCAGCAGTGACTCAGCGGGAGGGCATATAGATACGCAGTATTTT.

In this sample, this clonotype turned up many times. The J gene is TRBJ2-3, the V gene TRBV11-2; no firm D call. V lost 2 bases and J lost 7, with 7 bases in between. CDR3 length: 12 amino acids. Germline lookup yields CDR1 SGHAT and CDR2 FQNNGV. CDR3 nucleotide sequence: TGTGCCAGCAGCTTATCCTATAATACGCAGTATTTT. Translation gives CASSLSYNTQYF.

This clonotype has at least ten counts. This chain links TRBV7-2 with TRBJ2-1; D remains ambiguous. The CDR3 consists of 11 residues. Trimming took 6 bases from V and 9 from J, leaving 9 bases between them. Germline assignment: CDR1 SGHTA and CDR2 FQGNSA. CDR3 sequence: CASSYLGEQFF. The DNA for the CDR3 is TGTGCCAGCAGTTACTTGGGTGAGCAGTTCTTC.

Only a few counts were recorded for this clonotype. The V and J genes are TRBV20-1 and TRBJ2-5; D tentatively fits TRBD1 or TRBD2 (5 bases each). Per germline, CDR1 DFQATT and CDR2 SNEGSKA (reference sequence). The CDR3 length is 16 residues. V lost 0 bases, J lost 3 bases, and 17 bases lay in between. CDR3 DNA: TGCAGTGCTAGAGATAGATTGGGGGACGTCGAAGAGACCCAGTACTTC. This gives the protein CSARDRLGDVEETQYF.

The table lists this clonotype with many counts. The rearrangement uses TRBV12-3 or TRBV12-4 and TRBJ2-7; 7 bases align to TRBD1. With 5 bases clipped from V and 4 bases from J, the junction kept 8 bases outside the gene matches. The CDR3 contains 14 residues. The CDR3 coding sequence is TGTGCCAGCAGTCCACAGGGGTTGGGGTACGAGCAGTACTTC. This encodes CASSPQGLGYEQYF.

CDR3 coding DNA: TGTGCCAGCAGCTCGACGACGGACTTCACAGATACGCAGTATTTT. This gives the protein CASSSTTDFTDTQYF. This rearrangement joins TRBV7-9 to TRBJ2-3, with D maybe TRBD2 (5 bases). The CDR3 is made up of 15 amino acids. The germline V gene encodes CDR1 SEHNR and CDR2 FQNEAQ (reference sequence). V was pared by 4 bases and J by 2 bases, with 13 bases between.

Many counts were recorded for this clonotype. In DNA form, the CDR3 reads TGTGCCAGCAGTAGTCCAGCAGGGCTTAGCACAGATACGCAGTATTTT. Its protein product is CASSSPAGLSTDTQYF. The rearrangement uses TRBV12-3 or TRBV12-4 and TRBJ2-3, with a possible D match to TRBD1 (5 bases). Trimming cost V 5 bases and J 0 bases, with 15 bases left between them. There are 16 residues in the CDR3.